The 24 T cell receptor beta chains below were found in one sample sequenced in a study of control samples from healthy donors and cancer patients. Sequencing was performed with immunoSEQ multiplex PCR; in TCRdb, only in-frame clones are kept and a portion is missing. The sample contains some 170,000 clones, around 94% of which appear only once. Source material: PBMCs. The receptors shown here come from a man in his sixties with colorectal cancer.

J is TRBJ1-2 and V is TRBV29-1; TRBD1 matches 8 bases. Trimming cost V 8 bases and J 6 bases; bases outside gene matches: 8. Looked up from germline, CDR1 is SQVTM and CDR2 is ANQGSEA. The CDR3 runs 12 residues. The CDR3 nucleotides are TGCAGCTTTCGAGCAGGGGGCGATGGCTACACCTTC. This sequence encodes CSFRAGGDGYTF.

V and J are TRBV2 and TRBJ1-4; D is unresolved. With 3 bases removed from V and 5 bases from J, the gap between germline ends came to 10 bases. This CDR3 is 14 amino acids long. Germline V lookup: CDR1 SNHLY, CDR2 FYNNEI. The CDR3: CASSESGVNEKLFF. The CDR3 coding sequence is TGTGCCAGCAGTGAGTCCGGGGTAAATGAAAAACTGTTTTTT.

The chain couples TRBV4-2 to TRBJ2-3, with a weak D call TRBD1 (5 bases). Germline V gives CDR1 LGHNA, CDR2 YNFKEQ. This CDR3 spans 12 amino acids. The V end was cut by 1 base, the J end by 8 bases, with 7 bases between. The CDR3 nucleotides are TGTGCCAGCAGCCAAGGTCAGGGTACGCAGTATTTT. Protein product: CASSQGQGTQYF.

The chain carries TRBV6-5 and TRBJ2-2; no clear D. Germline V gene sequence: CDR1 MNHEY, CDR2 SVGAGI. V was trimmed by 0 bases and J by 1 base, leaving 6 bases between them. The CDR3 contains 15 residues. The CDR3 sequence is CASSYSIGNTGELFF. CDR3 in DNA: TGTGCCAGCAGTTACTCGATAGGGAACACCGGGGAGCTGTTTTTT.

J is TRBJ1-5 and V is TRBV19; D remains unclear. Trimming cost V 6 bases and J 0 bases, with 12 bases left between them. Per the germline V gene, CDR1 is LNHDA and CDR2 is SQIVND (reference sequence). The CDR3 runs 15 residues. The CDR3 loop is CASSRDKYSNQPQHF. The CDR3 coding sequence is TGTGCCAGTAGCAGAGACAAGTATAGCAATCAGCCCCAGCATTTT.

The chain employs TRBV7-5 and TRBJ2-5; TRBD2, the D gene given by the table, was not confirmed from the DNA. TRBV7-5 is labeled a pseudogene. This CDR3 comprises 14 residues. CDR3 residues: CARSVGRVQETQYF. The CDR3 DNA reads as TGTGCCAGAAGCGTGGGGAGGGTTCAAGAGACCCAGTACTTC.

This clone is a singleton in its sample. This chain connects TRBV29-1 to TRBJ1-3; D unclear. V was clipped by 4 bases and J by 0 bases, with 4 bases between them. The CDR3 loop spans 12 amino acids. Germline V gives CDR1 SQVTM, CDR2 ANQGSEA. CDR3 sequence reads: CSVVTSGNTIYF. The CDR3 DNA reads TGCAGCGTTGTGACCTCTGGAAACACCATATATTTT.

The genes are TRBV7-7 and TRBJ2-2; 8 bases match TRBD1. The V and J ends lost 4 bases and 4 bases, in that order; junction bases with no gene match: 5. From germline, CDR1 is SSHAT and CDR2 FNYEAQ (reference sequence). CDR3 length: 15 amino acids. CDR3 region: CASSSRGQATGELFF. CDR3 coding DNA: TGTGCCAGCAGCTCACGGGGACAGGCCACCGGGGAGCTGTTTTTT.

The J gene is TRBJ1-4, the V gene TRBV5-4; 8 nucleotides agree with TRBD1. Losses at the gene ends were 3 bases for V and 3 bases for J; bases not matched to a gene: 4. The CDR3 is 15 amino acids. The germline V gene has CDR1 SGHNT and CDR2 YYREEE (reference sequence). The CDR3 DNA reads TGTGCCAGCAGCTGGAACAGGGGGGCTAATGAAAAACTGTTTTTT. Translation: CASSWNRGANEKLFF.

The V gene is TRBV7-9, the J gene TRBJ2-1; D unclear. This CDR3 spans 13 amino acids. Germline CDR1 and CDR2: SEHNR and FQNEAQ (reference sequence). V was cut by 2 bases and J by 5 bases, with 7 bases left in between. CDR3 region: CASSLMQDNEQFF. CDR3 DNA: TGTGCCAGCAGCTTAATGCAGGACAATGAGCAGTTCTTC.

This chain joins TRBV25-1 and TRBJ1-4, with TRBD1 as a possible D gene (6 bases). The length of the CDR3 is 17 residues. Germline V gene data show CDR1 as MGHDK and CDR2 as SYGVNS. Trimming removed 3 bases from V and 4 bases from J, with 18 bases in between. The CDR3 region is CASSDFAGQGFNEKLFF. The CDR3, as DNA: TGTGCCAGCAGTGACTTCGCAGGGCAGGGGTTTAATGAAAAACTGTTTTTT.

The rearrangement uses TRBV2 and TRBJ2-5; D is unresolved. Germline V gene lookup returns CDR1 SNHLY and CDR2 FYNNEI. V was trimmed by 7 bases and J by 3 bases, leaving 6 bases between them. There are 11 residues in the CDR3. CDR3 sequence (DNA): TGTGCCAGCAATGGGGAAGAGACCCAGTACTTC. It encodes CASNGEETQYF.

The J gene is TRBJ1-6, the V gene TRBV7-9; D possibly corresponds to TRBD1 (5 bases). The CDR3 has 15 amino acids. With 1 base removed from V and 13 bases from J, the gap between germline ends came to 17 bases. Germline CDR1 is SEHNR and CDR2 is FQNEAQ (reference sequence). CDR3 protein: CASSLEGGTGVPLHF. DNA for the CDR3: TGTGCCAGCAGCTTAGAAGGCGGCACGGGGGTGCCCCTCCACTTT.

The J gene is TRBJ2-1, the V gene TRBV19; TRBD1 agrees at 7 bases. Germline CDR1 and CDR2: LNHDA and SQIVND (reference sequence). After removal of 2 bases from V and 9 bases from J, the junction contained 1 base not matched to a gene. This CDR3 has 12 residues. The CDR3 loop reads CASSIRGREQFF. The CDR3 nucleotides are TGTGCCAGTAGTATAAGGGGGCGTGAGCAGTTCTTC.

This clone appeared a single time. V gene TRBV13 combines with J gene TRBJ1-6, with no clear D. Germline CDR1 is PRHDT and CDR2 is FYEKMQ (reference sequence). CDR3 length: 16 amino acids. V was shortened by 4 bases and J by 3 bases, with 13 bases between the two germline ends. In DNA form, the CDR3 reads TGTGCCAGCAGCTGGCGGTCCTCAAGCTATAATTCACCCCTCCACTTT. It codes for CASSWRSSSYNSPLHF.

The V and J genes are TRBV30 and TRBJ1-6; TRBD1 matches at 8 bases. The trim removed 3 bases at V and 11 bases at J, leaving 21 bases unmatched. This CDR3 spans 18 amino acids. CDR1 and CDR2 (germline): GTSNPN, SVGIG (reference sequence). The DNA of the CDR3 is TGTGCCTGGAGCTACTCTCCGCCGGGCAGGGGGCAGTGGGCACCCCTCCACTTT. It yields the protein CAWSYSPPGRGQWAPLHF.

This CDR3 reads CASSGSYTGRTNEKLFF. The DNA for the CDR3 is TGTGCCAGCAGTGGATCCTATACAGGGAGGACTAATGAAAAACTGTTTTTT. V is TRBV2 and J is TRBJ1-4; D is possibly TRBD1 (6 bases). Trimming shortened V by 4 bases and J by 2 bases, and 17 bases separated the two germline ends. The CDR3 spans 17 residues. In germline, CDR1 is SNHLY, CDR2 FYNNEI.

The chain uses TRBV7-9 and TRBJ1-1, with a weak D call TRBD1 (5 bases). Germline V gives CDR1 SEHNR, CDR2 FQNEAQ (reference sequence). The CDR3 extends over 13 amino acids. The V end was cut by 2 bases, the J end by 4 bases, with 8 bases between. Here the CDR3 DNA reads TGTGCCAGCAGCTTACAGGGAGGCACTGAAGCTTTCTTT. Translated, it gives CASSLQGGTEAFF.

The chain employs TRBV2 and TRBJ1-4; tentatively, D is TRBD1 (5 bases). The germline CDR1 and CDR2 sequences are SNHLY and FYNNEI. V was trimmed by 5 bases and J by 3 bases, leaving 10 bases between them. This CDR3 is 14 amino acids long. In DNA form, the CDR3 reads TGTGCCAGCAGTCCGACAGTCTCTAATGAAAAACTGTTTTTT. Encoded protein: CASSPTVSNEKLFF.

V gene TRBV2 combines with J gene TRBJ2-7; D unclear. Germline V gives CDR1 SNHLY, CDR2 FYNNEI. Trimming pared 1 base from V and 3 bases from J, leaving 7 bases between. The CDR3 spans 13 residues. The CDR3 loop is CASSEENGYEQYF. CDR3 DNA sequence: TGTGCCAGCAGTGAAGAGAATGGCTACGAGCAGTACTTC.

This rearrangement joins TRBV24-1 to TRBJ1-1; D gene uncertain. Germline loops: CDR1 KGHDR, CDR2 SFDVKD. The length of the CDR3 is 14 residues. Trimming stripped 8 bases from V and 2 bases from J, with 14 bases between. The CDR3 DNA is TGTGCCACCACCGCCAGTCCACTTAACACTGAAGCTTTCTTT. Translation: CATTASPLNTEAFF.

The chain links TRBV5-1 to TRBJ2-3; 7 bases are shared with TRBD1. After removal of 6 bases from V and 5 bases from J, the junction contained 9 bases not matched to a gene. The CDR3 is made up of 14 amino acids. The germline gives CDR1 SGHRS, CDR2 YFSETQ. CDR3 DNA: TGCGCCAGCACCCGGGACAGCTATGGAGATACGCAGTATTTT. This encodes CASTRDSYGDTQYF.

The gene calls are TRBV5-1 and TRBJ2-5, with TRBD1 matching 8 bases. This CDR3 comprises 15 residues. The V gene end was trimmed by 4 bases and the J gene end by 1 base; junction bases not matched to a gene: 6. Germline assignment: CDR1 SGHRS and CDR2 YFSETQ. As DNA, the CDR3 is TGCGCCAGCAGCCCGCGGACAGGGAGCCAAGAGACCCAGTACTTC. Translating gives CASSPRTGSQETQYF. Full variable domain (missing parts from reference TRBV5-1 and TRBJ2-5): KAGVTQTPRYLIKTRGQQVTLSCSPISGHRSVSWYQQTPGQGLQFLFEYFSETQRNKGNFPGRFSGRQFSNSRSEMNVSTLELGDSALYLCASSPRTGSQETQYFGPGTRLLVL.

The chain links TRBV5-1 to TRBJ1-2, with 9 bases lining up with TRBD1. This CDR3 has 15 residues. Germline V gene lookup returns CDR1 SGHRS and CDR2 YFSETQ. J gave up 4 bases and V 4 bases, and 8 bases lay outside the gene matches. The CDR3 DNA reads as TGCGCCAGCAGCCCGACAGGGGGGGGGAGCTATGGCTACACCTTC. As protein: CASSPTGGGSYGYTF. Supplemented by reference TRBV5-1 and TRBJ1-2, the full variable domain reads KAGVTQTPRYLIKTRGQQVTLSCSPISGHRSVSWYQQTPGQGLQFLFEYFSETQRNKGNFPGRFSGRQFSNSRSEMNVSTLELGDSALYLCASSPTGGGSYGYTFGSGTRLTVV.